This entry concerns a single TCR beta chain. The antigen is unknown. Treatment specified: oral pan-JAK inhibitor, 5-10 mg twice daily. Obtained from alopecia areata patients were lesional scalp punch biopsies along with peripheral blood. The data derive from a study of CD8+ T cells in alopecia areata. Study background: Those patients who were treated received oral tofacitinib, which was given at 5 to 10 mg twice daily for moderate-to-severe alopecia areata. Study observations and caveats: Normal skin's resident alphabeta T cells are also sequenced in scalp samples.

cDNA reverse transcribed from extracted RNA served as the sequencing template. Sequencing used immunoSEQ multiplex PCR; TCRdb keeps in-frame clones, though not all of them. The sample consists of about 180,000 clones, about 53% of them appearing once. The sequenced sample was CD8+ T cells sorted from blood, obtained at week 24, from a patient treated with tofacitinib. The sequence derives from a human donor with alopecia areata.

The CDR3 coding sequence is TGTGCCAGTAGTATCCGTGGGGGGGCCTACTACAATGAGCAGTTCTTC. The encoded protein is CASSIRGGAYYNEQFF. The rearrangement links TRBV19 to TRBJ2-1; perhaps TRBD2 as D (7 bases). Trimming took 3 bases from V and 3 from J, leaving 15 bases between them. The germline V gene encodes CDR1 LNHDA and CDR2 SQIVND (reference sequence). The CDR3 is 16 amino acids.